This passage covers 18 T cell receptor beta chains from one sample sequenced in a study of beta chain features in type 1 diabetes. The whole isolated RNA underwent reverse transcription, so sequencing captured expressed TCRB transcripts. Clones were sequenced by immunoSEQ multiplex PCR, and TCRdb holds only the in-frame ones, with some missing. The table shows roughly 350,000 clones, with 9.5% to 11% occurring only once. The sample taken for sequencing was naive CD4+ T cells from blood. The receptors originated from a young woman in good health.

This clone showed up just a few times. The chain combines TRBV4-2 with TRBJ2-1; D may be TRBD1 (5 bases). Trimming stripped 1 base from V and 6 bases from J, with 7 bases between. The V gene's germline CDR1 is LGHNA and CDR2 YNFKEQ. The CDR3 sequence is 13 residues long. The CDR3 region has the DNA TGTGCCAGCAGCCAAGGCGACAGCAATGAGCAGTTCTTC. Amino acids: CASSQGDSNEQFF.

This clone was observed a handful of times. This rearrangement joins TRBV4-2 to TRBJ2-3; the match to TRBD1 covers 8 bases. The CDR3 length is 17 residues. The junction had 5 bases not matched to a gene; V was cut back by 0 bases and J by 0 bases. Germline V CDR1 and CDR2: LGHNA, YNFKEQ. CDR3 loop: CASSQESRQGSTDTQYF. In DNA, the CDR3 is TGTGCCAGCAGCCAAGAGTCGCGACAGGGGAGCACAGATACGCAGTATTTT.

The CDR3 loop reads CASSYSSTGNQPQHF. In nucleotides, the CDR3 is TGTGCCAGCAGTTACTCGTCGACGGGGAATCAGCCCCAGCATTTT. The rearrangement links TRBV6-6 to TRBJ1-5; D is unresolved. The germline V gene encodes CDR1 MNHNY and CDR2 SVGAGI (reference sequence). Trimming took off 0 bases at V and 4 bases at J, with 10 bases between the two ends. The CDR3 runs 15 residues.

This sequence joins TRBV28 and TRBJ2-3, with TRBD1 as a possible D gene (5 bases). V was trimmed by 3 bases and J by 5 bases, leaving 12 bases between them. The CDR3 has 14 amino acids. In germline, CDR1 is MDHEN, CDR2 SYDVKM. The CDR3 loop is CASSFEGRGDTQYF. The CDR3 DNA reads TGTGCCAGCAGTTTCGAAGGAAGGGGAGATACGCAGTATTTT.

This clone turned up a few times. CDR3 coding DNA: TGTGCCAGCACCGTCTCTAGGTCCGAGACCCAGTACTTC. Its translation: CASTVSRSETQYF. The J gene is TRBJ2-5, the V gene TRBV7-2; D is uncertain. CDR1 and CDR2 (germline): SGHTA, FQGNSA. The CDR3 has 13 amino acids. The germline V and J ends were trimmed by 7 bases and 5 bases, with 14 bases remaining between them.

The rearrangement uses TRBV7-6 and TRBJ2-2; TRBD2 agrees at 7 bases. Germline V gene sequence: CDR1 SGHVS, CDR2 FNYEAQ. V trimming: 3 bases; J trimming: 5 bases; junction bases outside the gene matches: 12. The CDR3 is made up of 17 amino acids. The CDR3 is CASSLGLYREATGELFF. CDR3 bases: TGTGCCAGCAGCTTGGGACTATATCGGGAGGCGACCGGGGAGCTGTTTTTT.

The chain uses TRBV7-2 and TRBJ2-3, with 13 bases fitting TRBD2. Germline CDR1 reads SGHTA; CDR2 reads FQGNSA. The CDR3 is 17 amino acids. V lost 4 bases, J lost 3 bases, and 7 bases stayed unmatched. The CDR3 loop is CASSSGTSGAPTDTQYF. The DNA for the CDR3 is TGTGCCAGCAGCTCCGGGACTAGCGGGGCTCCGACAGATACGCAGTATTTT. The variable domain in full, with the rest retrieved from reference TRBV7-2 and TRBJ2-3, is GAGVSQSPSNKVTEKGKDVELRCDPISGHTALYWYRQSLGQGLEFLIYFQGNSAPDKSGLPSDRFSAERTGGSVSTLTIQRTQQEDSAVYLCASSSGTSGAPTDTQYFGPGTRLTVL.

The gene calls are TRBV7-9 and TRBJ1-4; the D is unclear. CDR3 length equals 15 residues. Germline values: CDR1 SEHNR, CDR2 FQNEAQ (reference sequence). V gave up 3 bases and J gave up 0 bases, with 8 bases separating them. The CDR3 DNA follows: TGTGCCAGCAGCTTCGGACTCGCAACTAATGAAAAACTGTTTTTT. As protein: CASSFGLATNEKLFF.

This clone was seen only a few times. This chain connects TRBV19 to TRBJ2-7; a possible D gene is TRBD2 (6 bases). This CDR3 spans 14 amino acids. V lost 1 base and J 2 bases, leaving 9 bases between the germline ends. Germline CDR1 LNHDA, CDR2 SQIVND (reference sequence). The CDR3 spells CASSIAGVAYEQYF. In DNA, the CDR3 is TGTGCCAGTAGTATAGCGGGAGTAGCCTACGAGCAGTACTTC. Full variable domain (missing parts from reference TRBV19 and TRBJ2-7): DGGITQSPKYLFRKEGQNVTLSCEQNLNHDAMYWYRQDPGQGLRLIYYSQIVNDFQKGDIAEGYSVSREKKESFPLTVTSAQKNPTAFYLCASSIAGVAYEQYFGPGTRLTVT.

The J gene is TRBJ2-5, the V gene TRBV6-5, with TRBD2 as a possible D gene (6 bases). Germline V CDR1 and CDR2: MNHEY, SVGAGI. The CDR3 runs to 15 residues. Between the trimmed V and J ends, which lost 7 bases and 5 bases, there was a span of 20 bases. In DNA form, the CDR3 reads TGTGCCAGCACCTACGGGAGTGGGGCGGGGGAGACCCAGTACTTC. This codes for CASTYGSGAGETQYF.

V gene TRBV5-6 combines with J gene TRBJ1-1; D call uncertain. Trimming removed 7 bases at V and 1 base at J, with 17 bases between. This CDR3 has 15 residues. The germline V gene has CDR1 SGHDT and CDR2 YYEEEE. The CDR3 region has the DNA TGTGCCAGCCGATGGAGGGTCGGGTCGAACACTGAAGCTTTCTTT. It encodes CASRWRVGSNTEAFF.

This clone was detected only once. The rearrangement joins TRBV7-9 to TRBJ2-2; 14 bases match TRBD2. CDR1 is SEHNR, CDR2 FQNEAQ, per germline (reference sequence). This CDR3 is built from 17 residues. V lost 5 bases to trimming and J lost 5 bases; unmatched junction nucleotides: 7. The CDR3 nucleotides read TGTGCCAGCAGCACACCGGGACTAGCGGGAGTTACCGGGGAGCTGTTTTTT. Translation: CASSTPGLAGVTGELFF.

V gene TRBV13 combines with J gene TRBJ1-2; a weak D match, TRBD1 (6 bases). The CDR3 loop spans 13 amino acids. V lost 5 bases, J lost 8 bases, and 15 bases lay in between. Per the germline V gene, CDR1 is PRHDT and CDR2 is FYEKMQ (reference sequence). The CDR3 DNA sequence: TGTGCCAGCAGCCAGGACAGAAGGGAGGGCTACACCTTC. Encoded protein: CASSQDRREGYTF.

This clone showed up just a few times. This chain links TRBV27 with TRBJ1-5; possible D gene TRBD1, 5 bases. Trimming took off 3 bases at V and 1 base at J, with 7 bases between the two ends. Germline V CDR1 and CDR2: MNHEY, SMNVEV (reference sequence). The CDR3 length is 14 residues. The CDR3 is CASSFQGSNQPQHF. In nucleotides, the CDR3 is TGTGCCAGCAGTTTTCAGGGAAGCAATCAGCCCCAGCATTTT.

The DNA for the CDR3 is TGTGCCAGCAGCGGCGGGACAGCGTCCACAGATACGCAGTATTTT. It codes for CASSGGTASTDTQYF. The rearrangement joins TRBV11-2 to TRBJ2-3; weak D call: TRBD1 (7 bases). The CDR3 length is 15 residues. V lost 5 bases and J lost 2, with 14 bases in between. The germline CDR1 and CDR2 sequences are SGHAT and FQNNGV. The full variable domain, rest sourced from reference TRBV11-2 and TRBJ2-3, is EAGVAQSPRYKIIEKRQSVAFWCNPISGHATLYWYQQILGQGPKLLIQFQNNGVVDDSQLPKDRFSAERLKGVDSTLKIQPAKLEDSAVYLCASSGGTASTDTQYFGPGTRLTVL.

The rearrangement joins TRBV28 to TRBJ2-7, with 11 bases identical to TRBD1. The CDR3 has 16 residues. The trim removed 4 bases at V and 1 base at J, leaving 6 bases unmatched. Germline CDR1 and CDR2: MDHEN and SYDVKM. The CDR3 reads CASSSPGQGGSYEQYF. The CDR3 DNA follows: TGTGCCAGCAGTTCGCCGGGACAGGGGGGTTCCTACGAGCAGTACTTC.

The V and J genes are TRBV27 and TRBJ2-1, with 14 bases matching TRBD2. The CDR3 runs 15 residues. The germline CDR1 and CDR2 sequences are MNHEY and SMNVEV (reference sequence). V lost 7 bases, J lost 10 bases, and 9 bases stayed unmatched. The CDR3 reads CASTELGTSGREQFF. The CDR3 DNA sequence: TGTGCCAGCACCGAACTCGGGACTAGCGGGAGAGAGCAGTTCTTC.

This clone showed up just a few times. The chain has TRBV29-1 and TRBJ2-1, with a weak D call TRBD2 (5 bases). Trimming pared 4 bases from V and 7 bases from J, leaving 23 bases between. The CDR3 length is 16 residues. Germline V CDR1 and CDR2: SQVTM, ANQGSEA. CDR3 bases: TGCAGCGTTGTTTCTACGGTGAGGGCTCCGGGGAATGAGCAGTTCTTC. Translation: CSVVSTVRAPGNEQFF.